These 9 T cell receptor beta chains were sequenced from one sample in a study of OX40 agonist ivuxolimab in advanced cancers. Here immunoSEQ multiplex PCR was the method, and the copy in TCRdb shows in-frame clones only, minus some. The sample lists approximately 60,000 clones, roughly 93% occurring once. Here the sequenced sample was CD4+ or CD8+ T cells sorted from blood, taken in a trial of the OX40 agonist ivuxolimab. Source of these receptors: an adult with an advanced solid tumor such as melanoma, head and neck, liver or kidney cancer.

This chain links TRBV13 with TRBJ1-4; TRBD1 matches 8 bases. This CDR3 comprises 15 residues. Germline loops: CDR1 PRHDT, CDR2 FYEKMQ (reference sequence). The junction had 8 bases not matched to a gene; V was cut back by 5 bases and J by 6 bases. The CDR3 region has the DNA TGTGCCAGCAGCGCCTCCGGGACAGGTGATGAAAAACTGTTTTTT. Its translation: CASSASGTGDEKLFF.

The V call is TRBV6-5, the J call TRBJ2-7, with TRBD1 identical over 8 bases. Germline CDR1 is MNHEY and CDR2 is SVGAGI. With V trimmed by 7 bases and J by 7 bases, 12 bases remained unmatched. This CDR3 has 14 residues. CDR3 sequence: CASKSRAGGSEQYF. CDR3 bases: TGTGCCAGCAAGTCACGGGCAGGGGGCAGTGAGCAGTACTTC.

The V call is TRBV28, the J call TRBJ2-7; TRBD1 matches 7 bases. The CDR3 consists of 16 residues. Germline loops: CDR1 MDHEN, CDR2 SYDVKM. Trimming took 4 bases from V and 1 from J; bases not matched to a gene: 10. CDR3 loop: CASSSLRGLRSYEQYF. In DNA form, the CDR3 reads TGTGCCAGCAGTTCGCTTAGGGGGCTCAGGTCCTACGAGCAGTACTTC.

The V gene is TRBV4-3, the J gene TRBJ2-6; the D gene is possibly TRBD2 (6 bases). Germline CDR1 and CDR2: LGHNA and YSLEER. V was cut by 4 bases and J by 2 bases, with 12 bases left in between. This CDR3 has 16 residues. The CDR3 loop is CASSPGVGTGANVLTF. The CDR3 region has the DNA TGCGCCAGCAGCCCGGGGGTGGGGACTGGGGCCAACGTCCTGACTTTC.

The rearrangement links TRBV2 to TRBJ1-3; D gene uncertain. CDR3 size: 14 residues. V gave up 6 bases and J gave up 5 bases, with 14 bases separating them. Germline V gives CDR1 SNHLY, CDR2 FYNNEI. The CDR3 region is CASSPDGGRNTIYF. For the CDR3, the DNA is TGTGCCAGCAGCCCGGACGGAGGTAGAAACACCATATATTTT.

The V call is TRBV28, the J call TRBJ1-1; TRBD1 agrees at 7 bases. Germline CDR1 is MDHEN and CDR2 is SYDVKM. This CDR3 has 15 residues. J lost 1 base, V lost 5 bases, and 7 bases had no gene match. CDR3: CASSIRGQENTEAFF. CDR3 bases: TGTGCCAGCAGTATACGAGGACAGGAGAACACTGAAGCTTTCTTT.

The J gene is TRBJ2-7, the V gene TRBV27, with D perhaps matching TRBD2 (5 bases). V lost 4 bases to trimming and J lost 2 bases, with 12 bases between them. Germline V gene sequence: CDR1 MNHEY, CDR2 SMNVEV (reference sequence). The CDR3 totals 14 residues. In nucleotides, the CDR3 is TGTGCCAGCAGTTGGAGAGCGGATGCCTACGAGCAGTACTTC. As protein: CASSWRADAYEQYF.

The chain recombines TRBV13 with TRBJ2-7; TRBD1 matches at 9 bases. The CDR3 is 16 residues long. Germline-derived CDR1 and CDR2 are PRHDT and FYEKMQ (reference sequence). V lost 5 bases, J lost 1 base, and 9 bases stayed unmatched. The DNA of the CDR3 is TGTGCCAGCAGCCCACAGGGGGCTTCGGAGTCCTACGAGCAGTACTTC. Translated, it gives CASSPQGASESYEQYF.

This clone was seen a handful of times. The chain employs TRBV4-1 and TRBJ2-3; D possibly uses TRBD1 or TRBD2 (6 bases each). Germline V gene data show CDR1 as MGHRA and CDR2 as YSYEKL. V dropped 3 bases and J dropped 2 bases, with 18 bases sitting between them. This CDR3 comprises 17 residues. CDR3 sequence (DNA): TGCGCCAGCAGCCACCCCGGGGGCGGGCCTCTCACAGATACGCAGTATTTT. Translating it yields CASSHPGGGPLTDTQYF.